This entry lists 8 T cell receptor beta chains sequenced from one sample in a study of blood T cells in healthy people across ages. The authors ran a second PCR of roughly 6 to 12 cycles using a sample-barcoded 5' primer and a J-beta primer mix. MiXCR was run by TCRdb on the 5' RACE reads, yielding one entry per CDR3 protein. The repertoire holds around 1.5 million distinct CDR3 sequences, with roughly 40% as singletons. Sequenced sample: blood. These receptors came from a woman between 18 and 29 years old in good health.

The V gene is TRBV9, the J gene TRBJ2-7; a possible D gene is TRBD2 (6 bases). This CDR3 comprises 15 residues. The germline V gene has CDR1 SGDLS and CDR2 YYNGEE. Trimming removed 4 bases at V and 2 bases at J, with 16 bases between. Written as DNA, the CDR3 is TGTGCCAGCAGCCCGTCGGCGGGAACAGCCTACGAGCAGTACTTC. This sequence encodes CASSPSAGTAYEQYF. Full variable domain (remainder filled in from reference TRBV9 and TRBJ2-7): DSGVTQTPKHLITATGQRVTLRCSPRSGDLSVYWYQQSLDQGLQFLIQYYNGEERAKGNILERFSAQQFPDLHSELNLSSLELGDSALYFCASSPSAGTAYEQYFGPGTRLTVT.

The gene calls are TRBV24-1 and TRBJ2-2, with D perhaps matching TRBD1 (6 bases). There are 17 residues in the CDR3. Trimming took 0 bases from V and 0 from J, leaving 10 bases between them. The V gene's germline CDR1 is KGHDR and CDR2 SFDVKD. Written as DNA, the CDR3 is TGTGCCACCAGTGATTTGCCCAGGGGAGCGAACACCGGGGAGCTGTTTTTT. Translating it yields CATSDLPRGANTGELFF.

This rearrangement joins TRBV12-3 or TRBV12-4 to TRBJ2-5, with D unclear. The CDR3 runs 15 residues. The V end lost 1 base, the J end lost 11 bases, and 20 bases lay between the germline ends. The chain's CDR3 is CASSLGVANYNEQYF. The DNA of the CDR3 is TGTGCCAGCAGTTTAGGTGTTGCTAACTACAATGAGCAGTACTTC.

The chain carries TRBV2 and TRBJ2-5; TRBD2 agrees at 9 bases. Germline V gene sequence: CDR1 SNHLY, CDR2 FYNNEI. The CDR3 loop spans 19 amino acids. With V trimmed by 3 bases and J by 5 bases, 19 bases remained unmatched. CDR3 sequence: CASSEVHLTSGDPRETQYF. DNA for the CDR3: TGTGCCAGCAGTGAGGTCCATCTGACTAGCGGAGATCCCCGGGAGACCCAGTACTTC. Full variable domain (remainder filled in from reference TRBV2 and TRBJ2-5): EPEVTQTPSHQVTQMGQEVILRCVPISNHLYFYWYRQILGQKVEFLVSFYNNEISEKSEIFDDQFSVERPDGSNFTLKIRSTKLEDSAMYFCASSEVHLTSGDPRETQYFGPGTRLLVL.

In its sample, this clonotype was seen a few times. The rearrangement joins TRBV29-1 to TRBJ2-1, with no clear D. CDR1 is SQVTM, CDR2 ANQGSEA, per germline. The V and J ends lost 4 bases and 0 bases respectively, with 13 bases between them. This CDR3 spans 15 amino acids. The CDR3 here is CSVGGGPTSYNEQFF. As DNA, the CDR3 is TGCAGCGTTGGGGGTGGTCCGACCTCCTACAATGAGCAGTTCTTC.

CDR3: CASSLRGDRLGNEQFF. The DNA for the CDR3 is TGTGCCAGCAGTTTAAGGGGGGACAGGCTGGGGAATGAGCAGTTCTTC. This sequence joins TRBV27 and TRBJ2-1; 8 nucleotides agree with TRBD1. The V segment lost 2 bases and the J segment 7 bases; nucleotides outside the gene matches: 10. Germline CDR1 reads MNHEY; CDR2 reads SMNVEV (reference sequence). The CDR3 is 16 residues long.

This chain links TRBV27 with TRBJ1-2; TRBD1 is a possible D gene (5 bases). Germline V gene data show CDR1 as MNHEY and CDR2 as SMNVEV (reference sequence). The CDR3 consists of 17 residues. V lost 5 bases and J lost 0, with 19 bases in between. CDR3 loop: CASSPTGGFVANYGYTF. In nucleotides, the CDR3 is TGTGCCAGCAGTCCGACCGGGGGTTTTGTGGCTAACTATGGCTACACCTTC.

This clonotype was counted a few times. The genes are TRBV20-1 and TRBJ2-7; D may be TRBD2 (5 bases). V was pared by 3 bases and J by 7 bases, with 13 bases between. CDR1 is DFQATT and CDR2 is SNEGSKA in the germline V gene (reference sequence). This CDR3 comprises 12 residues. DNA of the CDR3: TGCAGTGCTAGGGAGCTGGGAGTAGAGCAGTACTTC. It specifies CSARELGVEQYF.